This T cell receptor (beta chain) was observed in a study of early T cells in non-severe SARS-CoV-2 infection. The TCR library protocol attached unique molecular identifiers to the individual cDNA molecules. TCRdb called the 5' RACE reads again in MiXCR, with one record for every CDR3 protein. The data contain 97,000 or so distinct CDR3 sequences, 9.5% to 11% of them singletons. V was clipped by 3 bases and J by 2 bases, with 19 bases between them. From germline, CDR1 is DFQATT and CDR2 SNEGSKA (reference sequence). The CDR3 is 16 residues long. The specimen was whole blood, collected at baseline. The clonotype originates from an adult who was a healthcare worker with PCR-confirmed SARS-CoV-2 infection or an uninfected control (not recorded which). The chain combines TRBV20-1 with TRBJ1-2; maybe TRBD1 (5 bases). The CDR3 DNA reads TGCAGTGCTAGGCCGAGGGGAGGGATTATCAACTATGGCTACACCTTC. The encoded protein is CSARPRGGIINYGYTF.